This T cell receptor beta chain appears in the sequencing data of a study of blood T cell repertoires in COVID-19. Across the whole study: Acute and convalescent COVID-19 specimens originated in the United States, Italy and Spain. From T cells, B-cell-depleted T cells, or PBMCs came the material, which was cDNA or gDNA.

The CDR3 is made up of 14 amino acids. Looked up from germline, CDR1 is LNHDA and CDR2 is SQIVND (reference sequence). V dropped 10 bases and J dropped 1; count of bases not matched to a gene: 7. Authors' methods: The assay estimated nucleated cells by amplifying reference gene primers. Assay: immunoSEQ multiplex PCR; the TCRdb copy retains only in-frame clones and omits some. The V and J calls and clone size are taken from that table; D and trimming were inferred from the DNA. The repertoire has approximately 180,000 clones, about 85% of them found once; the top ten carry about 22%. In its sample, this clone was seen once.

The chain has TRBV19 and TRBJ2-3; 8 bases are shared with TRBD2. The clonotype originates from a man aged 55 to 69 with active or convalescent COVID-19. Material: peripheral blood. CDR3 sequence: CAISSAGGTDTQYF. The DNA of the CDR3 is TGTGCCATCTCCTCAGCGGGGGGCACAGATACGCAGTATTTT.